The 21 T cell receptor beta chains below come from one sample, sequenced in a study of identical twins. TCRdb reanalysed the 5' RACE reads using MiXCR and keeps one entry per CDR3 protein. This sample carries hundreds of thousands of distinct CDR3 sequences, around 9.6% of them seen once, and the ten largest clones take roughly 5%. Sequencing used memory (CD45RO+) T cells sorted from blood. Receptors were obtained from a woman in her late teens or twenties in good health.

V gene TRBV7-2 combines with J gene TRBJ2-7, with no clear D. V lost 2 bases and J 3 bases, leaving 11 bases between the germline ends. In germline, CDR1 is SGHTA, CDR2 FQGNSA. The CDR3 extends over 14 amino acids. CDR3 region: CASSLSEAYYEQYF. The CDR3 nucleotides read TGTGCCAGCAGCTTATCCGAGGCCTACTACGAGCAGTACTTC.

This clonotype was seen only a few times. The CDR3 nucleotides are TGTGCCAGCAGCAAAGCGCGAAGGGGCGATGAGCAGTTCTTC. It codes for CASSKARRGDEQFF. V is TRBV21-1 and J is TRBJ2-1; the tabulated D call, TRBD1, remains unverified against the DNA. TRBV21-1 is a pseudogene locus. This CDR3 has 14 amino acids.

A few counts support this clonotype. The genes are TRBV10-1 and TRBJ2-3; the D gene is possibly TRBD2 (5 bases). Per the germline V gene, CDR1 is WNHNN and CDR2 is SYGVQD (reference sequence). The CDR3 totals 15 residues. Trimming stripped 0 bases from V and 1 base from J, with 8 bases between. CDR3 loop: CASSESKAGTDTQYF. CDR3 coding DNA: TGCGCCAGCAGTGAGTCGAAAGCGGGCACAGATACGCAGTATTTT.

Many counts were recorded for this clonotype. The genes are TRBV10-3 and TRBJ1-1; D gene uncertain. There are 12 residues in the CDR3. Trimming pared 8 bases from V and 2 bases from J, leaving 9 bases between. Per the germline V gene, CDR1 is ENHRY and CDR2 is SYGVKD. CDR3 region: CAIRAPNTEAFF. The CDR3 coding sequence is TGTGCCATCCGGGCTCCCAACACTGAAGCTTTCTTT.

This clonotype appeared many times. The gene calls are TRBV10-3 and TRBJ1-5; unclear D gene. The CDR3 covers 14 residues. Germline values: CDR1 ENHRY, CDR2 SYGVKD. Trimming took off 10 bases at V and 4 bases at J, with 17 bases between the two ends. DNA of the CDR3: TGTGCCACCGGAATATCCGGGGAAAATCAGCCCCAGCATTTT. Translated: CATGISGENQPQHF.

The chain uses TRBV6-1 and TRBJ1-6, with a tentative D call TRBD1 (5 bases). V lost 6 bases, J lost 9 bases, and 21 bases lay in between. CDR1 is MNHNS, CDR2 SASEGT, per germline. The CDR3 totals 16 residues. Here the CDR3 DNA reads TGTGCCAGCAGACCCACTCCAGTAGGGGCTGGTTCACCCCTCCACTTT. It yields the protein CASRPTPVGAGSPLHF.

At least ten counts were recorded for this clonotype. This chain joins TRBV9 and TRBJ2-2, with 9 bases aligning to TRBD1. The CDR3 length is 16 residues. Germline CDR1 reads SGDLS; CDR2 reads YYNGEE. V lost 0 bases to trimming and J lost 5 bases; unmatched junction nucleotides: 5. As DNA, the CDR3 is TGTGCCAGCAGCGTAGGGGGACAGGGCACAACCGGGGAGCTGTTTTTT. It translates to CASSVGGQGTTGELFF.

The chain links TRBV5-4 to TRBJ2-5; TRBD2 might be the D (6 bases). In germline, CDR1 is SGHNT, CDR2 YYREEE (reference sequence). Between the trimmed V and J ends, which lost 9 bases and 1 base, there was a span of 19 bases. This CDR3 region has 15 residues. This chain's CDR3 is CAMSPGLQLQETQYF. The CDR3 nucleotides are TGTGCCATGAGCCCGGGACTCCAACTCCAAGAGACCCAGTACTTC.

The table lists this clonotype with a few counts. A read error may account for a junction end that differs from germline. The chain is built from TRBV20-1 and TRBJ2-5, with D uncertain. Germline V gene sequence: CDR1 DFQATT, CDR2 SNEGSKA (reference sequence). The CDR3 totals 11 residues. The CDR3 coding sequence is TGCAGTGCCAGTATTCAAGAGAGCCAGTACTTC. Encoded protein: CSASIQESQYF.

In this sample, this clonotype turned up many times. V is TRBV5-1 and J is TRBJ2-6; D unclear. CDR3 size: 13 residues. V lost 6 bases and J 4 bases, leaving 8 bases between the germline ends. Germline V gene sequence: CDR1 SGHRS, CDR2 YFSETQ. The CDR3 loop reads CASMFSGANVLTF. Written as DNA, the CDR3 is TGCGCCAGCATGTTTTCCGGGGCCAACGTCCTGACTTTC.

This chain joins TRBV3-1 and TRBJ2-3, with D maybe TRBD2 (5 bases). This CDR3 contains 14 residues. V lost 4 bases and J lost 6, with 14 bases in between. In germline, CDR1 is LGHDT, CDR2 YNNKEL (reference sequence). The CDR3: CASSPLGSLDTQYF. The DNA of the CDR3 is TGTGCCAGCAGCCCACTAGGGAGCCTCGATACGCAGTATTTT.

Many counts were recorded for this clonotype. The DNA for the CDR3 is TGTGCCAGCAGCTTGTGGGAGCCTAACACTGAAGCTTTCTTT. Translating gives CASSLWEPNTEAFF. V is TRBV7-6 and J is TRBJ1-1; no firm D call. Germline loops: CDR1 SGHVS, CDR2 FNYEAQ. The CDR3 extends over 14 amino acids. Trimming removed 3 bases from V and 2 bases from J, with 10 bases in between. Combining the CDR3 with reference TRBV7-6 and TRBJ1-1 gives the whole variable domain GAGVSQSPRYKVTKRGQDVALRCDPISGHVSLYWYRQALGQGPEFLTYFNYEAQQDKSGLPNDRFSAERPEGSISTLTIQRTEQRDSAMYRCASSLWEPNTEAFFGQGTRLTVV.

This clonotype was counted at least ten times. The gene calls are TRBV5-1 and TRBJ2-3; tentatively, D is TRBD2 (5 bases). CDR1 and CDR2 (germline): SGHRS, YFSETQ. CDR3 length: 16 residues. Trimming pared 0 bases from V and 3 bases from J, leaving 14 bases between. The CDR3 region is CASSLDANLATDTQYF. Written as DNA, the CDR3 is TGCGCCAGCAGCTTGGACGCGAATCTAGCTACAGATACGCAGTATTTT.

In this sample, this clonotype turned up many times. The chain has TRBV29-1 and TRBJ2-7; D is unclear. The CDR3 totals 10 residues. V was clipped by 5 bases and J by 3 bases, with 5 bases between them. In germline, CDR1 is SQVTM, CDR2 ANQGSEA. CDR3 nucleotide sequence: TGCAGCGTTCTCCACTACGAGCAGTACTTC. Its protein is CSVLHYEQYF.

This clonotype was detected ten times or more. V and J are TRBV7-8 and TRBJ2-3; perhaps TRBD2 as D (6 bases). This CDR3 comprises 15 residues. Trimming left V 6 bases short and J 1 base short, with 14 bases between. In germline, CDR1 is SGHVS, CDR2 FQNEAQ. The CDR3: CASSTQGLGTDTQYF. CDR3 in DNA: TGTGCCAGCAGTACCCAGGGACTTGGCACAGATACGCAGTATTTT.

The chain employs TRBV2 and TRBJ1-5; D possibly corresponds to TRBD1 (5 bases). The germline V gene encodes CDR1 SNHLY and CDR2 FYNNEI. The V end was cut by 3 bases, the J end by 0 bases, with 12 bases between. The CDR3 consists of 16 residues. The chain's CDR3 is CASSDRARYSNQPQHF. CDR3 coding DNA: TGTGCCAGCAGTGACAGGGCCCGCTATAGCAATCAGCCCCAGCATTTT.

This clonotype has more than one count but fewer than ten. V gene TRBV20-1 combines with J gene TRBJ2-1; TRBD2 might be the D (7 bases). V lost 1 base, J lost 7 bases, and 20 bases lay in between. Germline values: CDR1 DFQATT, CDR2 SNEGSKA (reference sequence). The length of the CDR3 is 16 residues. CDR3 sequence (DNA): TGCAGTGCTAGAGCCTTCTACGGGGGGCCTGGGAATGAGCAGTTCTTC. Residues: CSARAFYGGPGNEQFF.

The J gene is TRBJ1-2, the V gene TRBV20-1, with no clear D. Trimming left V 1 base short and J 6 bases short, with 6 bases between. The V gene's germline CDR1 is DFQATT and CDR2 SNEGSKA (reference sequence). This CDR3 spans 11 amino acids. The CDR3 coding sequence is TGCAGTGCTAGAGTCAAGGATGGCTACACCTTC. Its translation is CSARVKDGYTF.

This clonotype was counted only a few times. The chain uses TRBV2 and TRBJ1-5, with D hard to call. Trimming stripped 4 bases from V and 0 bases from J, with 10 bases between. This CDR3 contains 15 residues. Germline loops: CDR1 SNHLY, CDR2 FYNNEI. The CDR3 spells CASSGGSDSNQPQHF. CDR3 sequence (DNA): TGTGCCAGCAGTGGTGGTTCGGATAGCAATCAGCCCCAGCATTTT.

The chain uses TRBV6-2 or TRBV6-3 and TRBJ2-6, with D perhaps matching TRBD1 or TRBD2 (7 bases each). The germline V gene has CDR1 MNHEY and CDR2 SVGEGT. The germline V and J ends were trimmed by 5 bases and 1 base, with 15 bases remaining between them. The CDR3 spans 17 residues. The CDR3: CASSTTGRGSGANVLTF. CDR3 nucleotide sequence: TGTGCCAGCAGTACGACAGGGAGGGGATCTGGGGCCAACGTCCTGACTTTC.

This clonotype was found many times. V usage is TRBV11-2 and J usage is TRBJ2-6; D is unresolved. Germline V gene lookup returns CDR1 SGHAT and CDR2 FQNNGV. The length of the CDR3 is 14 residues. The ends were cut back, 4 bases at V and 3 bases at J, with 7 bases in the middle. CDR3 bases: TGTGCCAGCAGCTCTGGGGTTGGGGCCAACGTCCTGACTTTC. Its protein product is CASSSGVGANVLTF.